These 25 T cell receptor beta chains share one sample of origin, sequenced in a study of blood T cells in healthy people across ages. The authors ran a second PCR of about 6 to 12 cycles using a sample-barcoded 5' primer and a J-beta primer mix. TCRdb used MiXCR to reprocess the 5' RACE reads, holding one entry per CDR3 protein. The repertoire holds 650,000 to 800,000 distinct CDR3 sequences, around two fifths seen once, with about 19% in the top ten. The material sequenced was blood. The receptors stem from a man aged 60 to 69 in good health.

As concerns this clonotype: Relative to the germline gene, one junction end is altered; a read error may explain this. The chain uses TRBV7-8 and TRBJ2-1; D ambiguous. The CDR3 spans 12 residues. Per germline, CDR1 SGHVS and CDR2 FQNEAQ. CDR3 nucleotides: TGCGCCAGCAGTTACACCAACAATGAGCAGTTCTTC. Translation gives CASSYTNNEQFF.

This CDR3 reads CASSQVLAGGYEQFF. In DNA, the CDR3 is TGCGCCAGCAGCCAAGTACTAGCGGGGGGTTATGAGCAGTTCTTC. The V and J genes are TRBV4-3 and TRBJ2-1, with 12 bases matching TRBD2. This CDR3 is 15 amino acids long. J was trimmed by 8 bases and V by 1 base; bases with no gene match: 3. Germline V CDR1 and CDR2: LGHNA, YSLEER.

The rearrangement joins TRBV7-2 to TRBJ2-5; D is possibly TRBD2 (6 bases). Trimming pared 1 base from V and 4 bases from J, leaving 16 bases between. The CDR3 length is 16 residues. Germline assignment: CDR1 SGHTA and CDR2 FQGNSA. The CDR3 loop is CASSLGGAGQRETQYF. CDR3 nucleotide sequence: TGTGCCAGCAGCTTAGGAGGGGCGGGGCAAAGAGAGACCCAGTACTTC.

There are a few counts of this clonotype. This chain links TRBV20-1 with TRBJ2-7; D is perhaps TRBD1 (6 bases). V lost 5 bases and J 9 bases, leaving 20 bases between the germline ends. The CDR3 has 13 amino acids. Germline V CDR1 and CDR2: DFQATT, SNEGSKA (reference sequence). Written as DNA, the CDR3 is TGCAGTGCTCCGGACAGCAAGGTCGGTGGGCAGTACTTC. It specifies CSAPDSKVGGQYF.

This chain uses TRBV4-1 with TRBJ2-1; D gene unclear. Germline-derived CDR1 and CDR2 are MGHRA and YSYEKL. CDR3 length: 13 amino acids. Trimming removed 1 base at V and 9 bases at J, with 10 bases between. The CDR3: CASSQGVAGEQFF. In DNA, the CDR3 is TGCGCCAGCAGCCAAGGGGTAGCCGGTGAGCAGTTCTTC.

This chain uses TRBV5-1 with TRBJ2-7; TRBD1 is a possible D gene (5 bases). Germline V gives CDR1 SGHRS, CDR2 YFSETQ. CDR3 length equals 15 residues. V was shortened by 4 bases and J by 5 bases, with 19 bases between the two germline ends. The CDR3 sequence is CASSRTGPDTDEQYF. CDR3 in DNA: TGCGCCAGCAGCAGAACAGGTCCCGATACGGACGAGCAGTACTTC.

This clonotype was counted a few times. The gene calls are TRBV11-2 and TRBJ2-7; 8 nucleotides line up with TRBD1. CDR3 length: 17 residues. Per the germline V gene, CDR1 is SGHAT and CDR2 is FQNNGV. The V segment lost 5 bases and the J segment 3 bases; nucleotides outside the gene matches: 15. As DNA, the CDR3 is TGTGCCAGCAGCGACCCCGGGACAGGTAATAGGGGCTACGAGCAGTACTTC. Its translation is CASSDPGTGNRGYEQYF.

This sequence joins TRBV10-3 and TRBJ2-7; D unresolved. CDR1 and CDR2 from the germline V gene are ENHRY and SYGVKD. The CDR3 totals 14 residues. Trimming cost V 3 bases and J 0 bases, with 9 bases left between them. The CDR3 spells CAISDSTSSYEQYF. Written as DNA, the CDR3 is TGTGCCATCAGTGATTCGACAAGCTCCTACGAGCAGTACTTC.

This clonotype was found a few times. The chain links TRBV7-7 to TRBJ2-5; D not certain. The CDR3 runs 15 residues. Germline V gives CDR1 SSHAT, CDR2 FNYEAQ (reference sequence). Trimming removed 3 bases from V and 0 bases from J, with 11 bases in between. CDR3 protein: CASSLDPVNQETQYF. CDR3 nucleotide sequence: TGTGCCAGCAGCTTGGACCCTGTGAACCAAGAGACCCAGTACTTC. The variable domain in full, completed from reference TRBV7-7 and TRBJ2-5, reads GAGVSQSPRYKVTKRGQDVTLRCDPISSHATLYWYQQALGQGPEFLTYFNYEAQPDKSGLPSDRFSAERPEGSISTLTIQRTEQRDSAMYRCASSLDPVNQETQYFGPGTRLLVL.

In the case of this clonotype: A junction end diverges from the germline sequence, so it may reflect a read error. The J gene is TRBJ1-6, the V gene TRBV7-2, with 9 positions matching TRBD1. The CDR3 runs to 14 residues. The germline CDR1 and CDR2 sequences are SGHTA and FQGNSA. CDR3 in DNA: TGTGCCAGCGGCCGGGGACAGGGCAGTTCACCCCACCACTTT. Translating gives CASGRGQGSSPHHF.

Concerning this clonotype: A much larger clone differs from this one at a single base, so this may be a read error. The rearrangement links TRBV7-8 to TRBJ1-4; no firm D call. Germline V gene lookup returns CDR1 SGHVS and CDR2 FQNEAQ. The CDR3 has 15 residues. V was cut by 5 bases and J by 6 bases, with 16 bases left in between. CDR3 sequence reads: CASSRTEIEHEKLFF. The CDR3 DNA reads TGTGCCAGCAGCCGCACAGAGATAGAACATGAAAAACTGTTTTTT.

This clonotype was observed a few times. The gene calls are TRBV21-1 and TRBJ2-4; the table's D call, TRBD1, was not checked against the DNA. TRBV21-1 is recorded as a pseudogene. This CDR3 region has 19 residues. CDR3 coding DNA: TGTGCCAGCAGCAAAGAGGGGGACAGGAACATACTAGCCAAAAACATTCAGTACTTC. Its translation is CASSKEGDRNILAKNIQYF.

This clonotype was counted ten times or more. This chain joins TRBV29-1 and TRBJ2-7; D is undetermined. The CDR3 spans 14 residues. Trimming cost V 5 bases and J 4 bases, with 18 bases left between them. Germline CDR1 and CDR2: SQVTM and ANQGSEA. CDR3 nucleotide sequence: TGCAGCGTTTTGGCGCCGGCCGTCGGGTACGAGCAGTACTTC. This translates into CSVLAPAVGYEQYF.

This clonotype has more than one count but fewer than ten. The genes are TRBV20-1 and TRBJ1-6, with TRBD1 identical over 10 bases. The CDR3 sequence is 15 residues long. Germline assignment: CDR1 DFQATT and CDR2 SNEGSKA (reference sequence). V gave up 4 bases and J gave up 10 bases; unmatched junction bases: 10. CDR3 region: CSAKAGTGETSPLHF. The CDR3 region has the DNA TGCAGTGCTAAGGCCGGGACAGGGGAAACGTCACCCCTCCACTTT.

The V gene is TRBV7-2, the J gene TRBJ2-1; TRBD2 matches 13 bases. CDR3 size: 17 residues. Germline CDR1 and CDR2: SGHTA and FQGNSA. Losses at the gene ends were 2 bases for V and 9 bases for J; bases not matched to a gene: 10. DNA for the CDR3: TGTGCCAGCAGCTTAACCTTTGGACTAGCGGGGGATGGTGAGCAGTTCTTC. Amino acids: CASSLTFGLAGDGEQFF.

The CDR3 is CASSQERGKLNEQFF. CDR3 DNA: TGTGCCAGCAGCCAAGAACGGGGGAAACTTAATGAGCAGTTCTTC. The genes are TRBV14 and TRBJ2-1, with a possible D match to TRBD2 (6 bases). With 0 bases removed from V and 7 bases from J, the gap between germline ends came to 13 bases. This CDR3 is built from 15 residues. Germline loops: CDR1 SGHDN, CDR2 FVKESK.

This clonotype was detected a few times. CDR3 residues: CASSFSTSGTDTQYF. The DNA for the CDR3 is TGTGCCAGCAGCTTCTCTACTAGCGGCACAGATACGCAGTATTTT. This chain connects TRBV7-9 to TRBJ2-3; 7 nucleotides align to TRBD2. V lost 3 bases to trimming and J lost 1 base; unmatched junction nucleotides: 4. The CDR3 is 15 amino acids. Germline CDR1 is SEHNR and CDR2 is FQNEAQ (reference sequence).

This clonotype was observed a handful of times. The rearrangement joins TRBV10-3 to TRBJ2-7, with TRBD2 as a possible D gene (6 bases). V lost 4 bases and J lost 7, with 14 bases in between. The CDR3 is 13 residues long. The germline V gene encodes CDR1 ENHRY and CDR2 SYGVKD. The CDR3 sequence: CAISVGGVEEQYF. The CDR3 DNA follows: TGTGCCATCAGTGTTGGCGGGGTAGAAGAGCAGTACTTC.

This sequence joins TRBV2 and TRBJ2-1; 12 nucleotides agree with TRBD1. TRBJ2-7 explains the end of the DNA better; the J call may be wrong. The CDR3 is 14 residues long. CDR1 and CDR2 from the germline V gene are SNHLY and FYNNEI. The CDR3 sequence: CASSVGTGGAEQYF. The CDR3 nucleotides are TGTGCCAGCAGTGTGGGGACAGGGGGCGCCGAGCAGTACTTC.

This clonotype was counted once. V and J are TRBV4-3 and TRBJ1-1; a possible D gene is TRBD1 (5 bases). Per germline, CDR1 LGHNA and CDR2 YSLEER. Trimming took 4 bases from V and 8 from J, leaving 23 bases between them. The CDR3 is 16 amino acids. The chain's CDR3 is CASSPYPGRTLEEAFF. DNA of the CDR3: TGCGCCAGCAGCCCCTATCCGGGACGGACCCTGGAAGAAGCTTTCTTT.

V usage is TRBV4-1 and J usage is TRBJ2-7; D is undetermined. The better agreement between TRBJ2-5 and the DNA end casts doubt on the J call. The CDR3 is made up of 17 amino acids. Per germline, CDR1 MGHRA and CDR2 YSYEKL. CDR3: CASSQDLVPPLGETQYF. The CDR3 DNA is TGCGCCAGCAGCCAAGATCTGGTACCTCCCCTGGGGGAGACCCAGTACTTC.

This clonotype was found a few times. The chain has TRBV11-1 and TRBJ2-5; D is perhaps TRBD2 (5 bases). CDR1 SGHAT and CDR2 FQDESV come from the germline V gene (reference sequence). V was clipped by 3 bases and J by 5 bases, with 10 bases between them. CDR3 length equals 13 residues. The CDR3: CASSFGNAETQYF. CDR3 nucleotide sequence: TGTGCCAGCAGCTTCGGGAATGCGGAGACCCAGTACTTC.

CDR3 loop: CASSYWGQFQETQYF. DNA for the CDR3: TGTGCCAGCAGTTATTGGGGTCAGTTCCAAGAGACCCAGTACTTC. The chain links TRBV6-5 to TRBJ2-5; D is uncertain. CDR3 size: 15 residues. Trimming took off 3 bases at V and 1 base at J, with 12 bases between the two ends. Germline CDR1 reads MNHEY; CDR2 reads SVGAGI.

The chain recombines TRBV24-1 with TRBJ2-1; 10 bases are a match to TRBD2. Germline V gene lookup returns CDR1 KGHDR and CDR2 SFDVKD. Germline trimming cut 6 bases from V and 13 bases from J; bases unmatched to any gene: 11. CDR3 size: 14 residues. CDR3 residues: CATSHSGGTETQFF. The CDR3 region has the DNA TGTGCCACCAGTCATAGCGGGGGGACAGAGACCCAGTTCTTC.

The chain recombines TRBV9 with TRBJ2-3; possibly TRBD1 or TRBD2 for D (5 bases each). V dropped 1 base and J dropped 2 bases, with 11 bases sitting between them. Germline CDR1 SGDLS, CDR2 YYNGEE. CDR3 length equals 15 residues. The CDR3 reads CASSVSLGVTDTQYF. The CDR3 DNA sequence: TGTGCCAGCAGCGTATCACTGGGGGTCACAGATACGCAGTATTTT. The variable domain in full, completed from reference TRBV9 and TRBJ2-3, reads DSGVTQTPKHLITATGQRVTLRCSPRSGDLSVYWYQQSLDQGLQFLIQYYNGEERAKGNILERFSAQQFPDLHSELNLSSLELGDSALYFCASSVSLGVTDTQYFGPGTRLTVL.